The rows below give T cell receptor beta chains drawn from one sample of a study of T cells after yellow fever vaccination. TCRdb reanalysed the 5' RACE reads using MiXCR and keeps one entry per CDR3 protein. The sample lists 300,000 to 350,000 distinct CDR3 sequences, 3.5% to 5% occurring once. Sequences were derived from PBMCs, sampled 15 days after the yellow fever booster vaccination. Every receptor here comes from a man aged 18 to 30 who received the YFV17D yellow fever vaccine. Each CDR3 is given with its conserved first and last residue. The D gene is left open where the match is weak. Clone size is shown for a subset of rows, as once, few, many or a class of expanded clone.

j_call v_call clone_size d_call cdr3_aa cdr3_nt
TRBJ1-1 TRBV5-5 NA TRBD1 CASSLFRTGGFNTEAFF TGTGCCAGCAGCTTGTTTAGGACAGGGGGATTTAACACTGAAGCTTTCTTT
TRBJ2-1 TRBV12-3/TRBV12-4 many TRBD1 CASRGGYDEQFF TGTGCCAGCAGAGGGGGCTACGATGAGCAGTTCTTC
TRBJ2-2 TRBV3-1 NA NA CASSQDFGGPVTGELFF TGTGCCAGCAGCCAAGATTTCGGGGGTCCGGTGACCGGGGAGCTGTTTTTT
TRBJ2-2 TRBV12-3/TRBV12-4 NA NA CASREQGPRLLFF TGTGCCAGCAGGGAACAGGGCCCCAGATTGCTGTTTTTT
TRBJ2-7 TRBV27 few TRBD1 CASSLEIAGQGHEQYF TGTGCCAGCAGTTTAGAGATCGCGGGACAGGGACACGAGCAGTACTTC
TRBJ1-4 TRBV7-2 many NA CASSPTGGGGEKLFF TGTGCCAGCAGCCCGACCGGGGGCGGAGGTGAAAAACTGTTTTTT
TRBJ2-3 TRBV20-1 few TRBD2 CSASRLAGATDTQYF TGCAGTGCTAGTAGACTAGCGGGGGCCACAGATACGCAGTATTTT
TRBJ1-1 TRBV12-3/TRBV12-4 many NA CASSATRGGSDTEAFF TGTGCCAGCAGTGCCACTCGGGGGGGATCGGACACTGAAGCTTTCTTT
TRBJ2-5 TRBV11-2 few NA CASSLVFWGETQYF TGTGCCAGCAGCTTAGTGTTCTGGGGAGAGACCCAGTACTTC
TRBJ2-7 TRBV7-2 NA NA CASSLRSPTNLPYEQYF TGTGCCAGCAGCTTAAGGTCACCGACAAACCTCCCCTACGAGCAGTACTTC
TRBJ2-7 TRBV6-2/TRBV6-3 few NA CASSPNRRETYEQYF TGTGCCAGCAGCCCTAATAGACGGGAGACCTACGAGCAGTACTTC
TRBJ2-2 TRBV9 NA NA CASSVSASLNTGELFF TGTGCCAGCAGCGTCTCCGCCTCATTGAACACCGGGGAGCTGTTTTTT
TRBJ1-1 TRBV27 few NA CASSSFNSNTEAFF TGTGCCAGCAGTTCCTTTAATTCAAACACTGAAGCTTTCTTT
TRBJ2-1 TRBV20-1 many NA CSARDISFSAEQFF TGCAGTGCTAGAGATATAAGTTTCAGTGCTGAGCAGTTCTTC
TRBJ2-1 TRBV6-5 many TRBD1 CASSNGQGPYNEQFF TGTGCCAGCAGTAACGGACAGGGGCCCTACAATGAGCAGTTCTTC
TRBJ2-3 TRBV29-1 many TRBD2 CSGDTSGGGDTQYF TGCAGCGGCGACACTAGCGGGGGCGGAGATACGCAGTATTTT
TRBJ1-1 TRBV4-3 NA TRBD1 CASSHPDRDTEAFF TGCGCCAGCAGCCACCCTGACAGGGATACTGAAGCTTTCTTT
TRBJ1-1 TRBV4-2 many TRBD1 CASSRTGTGKTEAFF TGTGCCAGCAGCCGGACCGGGACAGGGAAAACTGAAGCTTTCTTT
TRBJ1-2 TRBV25-1 NA NA CASSEPLTDSNGYTF TGTGCCAGCAGTGAACCCCTGACAGATAGTAATGGCTACACCTTC
TRBJ2-1 TRBV20-1 many TRBD2 CSADWTSGGAGEQFF TGCAGTGCGGACTGGACTAGCGGGGGGGCTGGTGAGCAGTTCTTC
TRBJ2-1 TRBV24-1 few NA CATSDWARGRQFF TGTGCCACCAGTGATTGGGCTCGGGGACGGCAGTTCTTC
TRBJ2-5 TRBV2 NA NA CASIGQRETQYF TGTGCCAGCATTGGACAGCGGGAGACCCAGTACTTC
TRBJ2-3 TRBV6-2/TRBV6-3 many NA CASSSWTAVIDTQYF TGTGCCAGCAGTTCCTGGACAGCGGTGATAGATACGCAGTATTTT
TRBJ1-1 TRBV4-3 NA NA CASSQGYRTEYTEAFF TGCGCCAGCAGCCAAGGGTACAGGACGGAATACACTGAAGCTTTCTTT
TRBJ2-7 TRBV4-1 few TRBD2 CASSPSGGFHEQYF TGCGCCAGCAGCCCTAGCGGGGGGTTCCACGAGCAGTACTTC
TRBJ1-5 TRBV7-2 few NA CASSSGGRPGQPQHF TGTGCCAGCAGCTCTGGGGGCAGGCCGGGGCAGCCCCAGCATTTT
TRBJ1-2 TRBV24-1 few NA CATSEDGYSDYTF TGTGCCACCAGTGAGGACGGGTATTCGGACTACACCTTC
TRBJ1-5 TRBV12-3/TRBV12-4 many TRBD1 CASSPLQGDQPQHF TGTGCCAGCAGCCCCCTTCAGGGGGATCAGCCCCAGCATTTT
TRBJ1-6 TRBV6-6 many NA CASLARQGGSPLHF TGTGCCAGCCTGGCGCGGCAGGGCGGTTCACCCCTCCACTTT
TRBJ1-5 TRBV5-1 NA NA CASSLGSGTNQPQHF TGCGCCAGCAGCTTGGGGTCCGGGACCAATCAGCCCCAGCATTTT
TRBJ1-6 TRBV13 once NA CASSYPVAGAGDSPLHF TGTGCCAGCAGCTACCCGGTTGCGGGGGCCGGGGATTCACCCCTCCACTTT
TRBJ2-5 TRBV7-2 many TRBD2 CASSLAVAGAQETQYF TGTGCCAGCAGCTTAGCAGTAGCGGGGGCCCAAGAGACCCAGTACTTC
TRBJ2-1 TRBV5-1 few NA CASSLEASRANEQFF TGCGCCAGCAGCTTGGAGGCTAGCAGGGCCAATGAGCAGTTCTTC
TRBJ2-1 TRBV6-6 NA TRBD2 CATQSGGSSYNEQFF TGTGCCACGCAATCGGGGGGAAGCTCCTACAATGAGCAGTTCTTC
TRBJ1-5 TRBV11-2 NA NA CATSQESNQPQHF TGTGCCACCTCACAGGAGAGCAATCAGCCCCAGCATTTT
TRBJ1-2 TRBV29-1 NA NA CSVYRDKSTF TGCAGCGTCTACCGGGACAAGTCCACCTTC
TRBJ2-6 TRBV6-2/TRBV6-3 NA NA CATASGANVLTF TGTGCCACAGCGTCTGGGGCCAACGTCCTGACTTTC
TRBJ2-4 TRBV12-3/TRBV12-4 many TRBD1 CASRRQGEAKNIQYF TGTGCCAGCAGACGACAGGGAGAGGCCAAAAACATTCAGTACTTC
TRBJ2-2 TRBV5-1 NA TRBD2 CASSLGVTSGGSGHTGELFF TGCGCCAGCAGCCTCGGGGTCACTAGCGGGGGATCAGGCCACACCGGGGAGCTGTTTTTT
TRBJ2-6 TRBV24-1 NA TRBD1 CATSDATGRSGANVLTF TGTGCCACCAGTGATGCGACAGGGCGCTCTGGGGCCAACGTCCTGACTTTC
TRBJ2-5 TRBV7-2 NA NA CASSLGGGGPWKTQYF TGTGCCAGCAGCTTAGGAGGTGGGGGCCCGTGGAAGACCCAGTACTTC
TRBJ1-2 TRBV20-1 few TRBD1 CSAPTDLTGGGDGYTF TGCAGTGCCCCAACCGATTTAACAGGGGGGGGAGATGGCTACACCTTC
TRBJ1-1 TRBV29-1 many NA CSAARGRGTEAFF TGCAGCGCGGCGAGGGGCCGGGGGACTGAAGCTTTCTTT
TRBJ2-5 TRBV6-2/TRBV6-3 few NA CASSPTPQVLRETQYF TGTGCCAGCAGTCCCACCCCACAGGTCCTGCGTGAGACCCAGTACTTC
TRBJ2-1 TRBV5-1 many NA CASSFQEGGAYNEQFF TGCGCCAGCAGCTTTCAGGAGGGTGGGGCCTACAATGAGCAGTTCTTC
TRBJ1-1 TRBV20-1 many NA CSARRGGGREAFF TGCAGTGCTAGGAGGGGTGGAGGGAGAGAAGCTTTCTTT
TRBJ1-1 TRBV10-3 many TRBD1 CATGTGATEAFF TGTGCCACCGGGACAGGGGCCACTGAAGCTTTCTTT
TRBJ1-2 TRBV5-1 few NA CASRLDRHYGYTF TGCGCCAGCAGACTAGACCGCCACTATGGCTACACCTTC
TRBJ2-7 TRBV2 many TRBD2 CASSPPGRGGSGEQYF TGTGCCAGCAGTCCGCCAGGGCGGGGGGGCTCCGGCGAGCAGTACTTC
TRBJ1-1 TRBV29-1 NA TRBD1 CSVLTGELEAFF TGCAGCGTTCTGACAGGGGAACTAGAAGCTTTCTTT
TRBJ1-1 TRBV11-2 many NA CASSPLRSTLNTEAFF TGTGCCAGCAGCCCCTTGAGATCCACACTGAACACTGAAGCTTTCTTT
TRBJ1-1 TRBV20-1 many TRBD1 CSASKTGVGEAFF TGCAGTGCTTCTAAGACAGGGGTGGGAGAAGCTTTCTTT
TRBJ1-2 TRBV2 few NA CASSVGVDYGYTF TGTGCCAGCAGTGTAGGGGTTGACTATGGCTACACCTTC
TRBJ1-1 TRBV6-5 few NA CASSYGWGRTEAFF TGTGCCAGCAGTTACGGTTGGGGACGCACTGAAGCTTTCTTT
TRBJ1-2 TRBV5-6 few NA CASSLTDLPNYGYTF TGTGCCAGCAGCTTAACAGACTTACCTAACTATGGCTACACCTTC
TRBJ2-1 TRBV7-6 many TRBD2 CASSLGAGGGEQFF TGTGCCAGCAGCTTAGGTGCGGGGGGAGGAGAGCAGTTCTTC
TRBJ2-2 TRBV5-1 many TRBD1 CASSERTGLTGELFF TGCGCCAGCAGCGAGCGGACAGGCCTCACCGGGGAGCTGTTTTTT
TRBJ1-5 TRBV12-3/TRBV12-4 NA NA CASKVVGGDQPQHF TGTGCCAGCAAAGTCGTCGGGGGGGACCAGCCCCAGCATTTT
TRBJ2-2 TRBV6-5 many TRBD2 CASSYLPPAAGLAGITGELFF TGTGCCAGCAGTTACCTTCCGCCCGCCGCGGGACTAGCGGGGATCACCGGGGAGCTGTTTTTT
TRBJ2-1 TRBV10-3 NA NA CATREAAYNEQFF TGTGCCACAAGGGAAGCGGCATACAATGAGCAGTTCTTC